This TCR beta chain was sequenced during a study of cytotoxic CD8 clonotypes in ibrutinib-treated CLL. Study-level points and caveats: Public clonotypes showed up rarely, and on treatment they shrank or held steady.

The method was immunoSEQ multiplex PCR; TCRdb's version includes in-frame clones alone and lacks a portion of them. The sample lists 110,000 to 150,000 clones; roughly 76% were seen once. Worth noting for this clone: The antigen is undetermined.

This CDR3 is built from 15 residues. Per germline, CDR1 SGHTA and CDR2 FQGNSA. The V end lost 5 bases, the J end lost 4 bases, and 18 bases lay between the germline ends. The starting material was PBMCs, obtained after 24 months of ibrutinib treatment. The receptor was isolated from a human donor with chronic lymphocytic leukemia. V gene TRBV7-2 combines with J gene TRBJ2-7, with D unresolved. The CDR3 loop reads CASSPTQVRTYEQYF. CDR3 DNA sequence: TGTGCCAGCAGCCCCACCCAGGTGAGAACATACGAGCAGTACTTC. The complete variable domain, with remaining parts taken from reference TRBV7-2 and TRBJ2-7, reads GAGVSQSPSNKVTEKGKDVELRCDPISGHTALYWYRQSLGQGLEFLIYFQGNSAPDKSGLPSDRFSAERTGGSVSTLTIQRTQQEDSAVYLCASSPTQVRTYEQYFGPGTRLTVT.